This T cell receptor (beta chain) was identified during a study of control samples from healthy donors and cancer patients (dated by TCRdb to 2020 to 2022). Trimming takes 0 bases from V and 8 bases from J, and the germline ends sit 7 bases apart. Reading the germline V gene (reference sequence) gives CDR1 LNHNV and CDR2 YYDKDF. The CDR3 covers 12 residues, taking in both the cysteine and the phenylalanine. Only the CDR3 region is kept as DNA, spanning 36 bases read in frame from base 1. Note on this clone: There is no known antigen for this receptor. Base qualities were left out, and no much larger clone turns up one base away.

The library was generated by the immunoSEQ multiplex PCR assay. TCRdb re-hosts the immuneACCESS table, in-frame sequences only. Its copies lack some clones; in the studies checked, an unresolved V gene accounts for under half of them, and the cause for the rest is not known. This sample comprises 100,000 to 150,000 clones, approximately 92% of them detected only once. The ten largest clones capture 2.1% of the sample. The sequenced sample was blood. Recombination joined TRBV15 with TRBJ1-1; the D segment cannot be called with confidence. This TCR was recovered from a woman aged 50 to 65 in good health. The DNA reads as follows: TGTGCCACCAGCAGAGATGGGTCAGAAGCTTTCTTT. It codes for CATSRDGSEAFF.